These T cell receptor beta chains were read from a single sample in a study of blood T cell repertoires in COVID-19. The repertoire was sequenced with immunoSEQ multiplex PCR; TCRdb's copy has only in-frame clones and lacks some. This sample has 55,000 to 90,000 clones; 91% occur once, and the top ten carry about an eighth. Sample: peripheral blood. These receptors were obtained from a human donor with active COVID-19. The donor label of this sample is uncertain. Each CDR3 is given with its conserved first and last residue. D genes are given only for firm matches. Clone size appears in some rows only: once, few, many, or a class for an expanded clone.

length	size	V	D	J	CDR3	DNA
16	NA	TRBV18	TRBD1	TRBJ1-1	CASSLWDRGTGTEAFF	TGTGCCAGCTCACTGTGGGACAGGGGGACCGGCACTGAAGCTTTCTTT
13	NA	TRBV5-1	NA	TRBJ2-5	CASSSQGSETQYF	TGCGCCAGCAGCTCTCAGGGTTCGGAGACCCAGTACTTC
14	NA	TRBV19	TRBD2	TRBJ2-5	CASRSAGESETQYF	TGTGCCAGTAGATCTGCGGGAGAATCGGAGACCCAGTACTTC
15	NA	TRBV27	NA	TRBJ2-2	CASRRPGQNTGELFF	TGTGCCAGCCGGCGACCCGGACAGAACACCGGGGAGCTGTTTTTT
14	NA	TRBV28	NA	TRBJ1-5	CASSFRRGNQPQHF	TGTGCCAGCAGTTTTCGCAGGGGTAATCAGCCCCAGCATTTT
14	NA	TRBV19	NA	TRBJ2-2	CASNVEGYTGELFF	TGTGCCAGTAATGTGGAGGGTTATACCGGGGAGCTGTTTTTT
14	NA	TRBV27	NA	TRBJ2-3	CASSLQLTQGTQYF	TGTGCCAGCAGTTTACAACTAACGCAGGGTACGCAGTATTTT
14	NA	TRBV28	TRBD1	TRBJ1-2	CASSFQDRGYGYTF	TGTGCCAGCAGTTTCCAGGACAGGGGGTATGGCTACACCTTC
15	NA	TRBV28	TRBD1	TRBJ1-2	CASSPPGQGTNGYTF	TGTGCCAGCAGTCCCCCGGGACAGGGTACAAATGGCTACACCTTC
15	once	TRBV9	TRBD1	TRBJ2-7	CASSVGTGGIYEQYF	TGTGCCAGCAGCGTCGGGACAGGGGGCATTTACGAGCAGTACTTC
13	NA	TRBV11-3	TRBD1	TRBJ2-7	CASSFDRGEEQYF	TGTGCCAGCAGCTTCGACAGGGGGGAGGAGCAGTACTTC
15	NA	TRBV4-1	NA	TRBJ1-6	CASSQDGGINSPLHF	TGCGCCAGCAGCCAAGATGGGGGGATAAATTCACCCCTCCACTTT
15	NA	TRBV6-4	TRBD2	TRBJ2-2	CASSPGLAGAGELFF	TGTGCCAGCAGTCCGGGACTAGCGGGAGCTGGGGAGCTGTTTTTT
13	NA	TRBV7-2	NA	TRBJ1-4	CASSLRSNEKLFF	TGTGCCAGCAGCTTAAGGAGTAATGAAAAACTGTTTTTT
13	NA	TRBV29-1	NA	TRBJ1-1	CSVAGIVGTEAFF	TGCAGCGTTGCAGGGATAGTGGGTACTGAAGCTTTCTTT